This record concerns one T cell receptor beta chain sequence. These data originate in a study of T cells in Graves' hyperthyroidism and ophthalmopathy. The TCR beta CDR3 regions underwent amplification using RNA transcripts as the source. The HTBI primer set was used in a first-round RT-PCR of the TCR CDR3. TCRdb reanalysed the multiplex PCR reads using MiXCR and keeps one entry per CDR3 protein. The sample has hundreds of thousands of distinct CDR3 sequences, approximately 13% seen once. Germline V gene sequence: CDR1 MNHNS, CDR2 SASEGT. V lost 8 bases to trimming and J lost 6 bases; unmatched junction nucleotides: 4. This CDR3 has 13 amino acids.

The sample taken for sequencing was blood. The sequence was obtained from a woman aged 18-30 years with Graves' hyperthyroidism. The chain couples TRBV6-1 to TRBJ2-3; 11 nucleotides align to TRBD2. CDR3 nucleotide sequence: TGTGCCAGCGTAGCGGGGGGGGGGGATACGCAGTATTTT. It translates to CASVAGGGDTQYF.